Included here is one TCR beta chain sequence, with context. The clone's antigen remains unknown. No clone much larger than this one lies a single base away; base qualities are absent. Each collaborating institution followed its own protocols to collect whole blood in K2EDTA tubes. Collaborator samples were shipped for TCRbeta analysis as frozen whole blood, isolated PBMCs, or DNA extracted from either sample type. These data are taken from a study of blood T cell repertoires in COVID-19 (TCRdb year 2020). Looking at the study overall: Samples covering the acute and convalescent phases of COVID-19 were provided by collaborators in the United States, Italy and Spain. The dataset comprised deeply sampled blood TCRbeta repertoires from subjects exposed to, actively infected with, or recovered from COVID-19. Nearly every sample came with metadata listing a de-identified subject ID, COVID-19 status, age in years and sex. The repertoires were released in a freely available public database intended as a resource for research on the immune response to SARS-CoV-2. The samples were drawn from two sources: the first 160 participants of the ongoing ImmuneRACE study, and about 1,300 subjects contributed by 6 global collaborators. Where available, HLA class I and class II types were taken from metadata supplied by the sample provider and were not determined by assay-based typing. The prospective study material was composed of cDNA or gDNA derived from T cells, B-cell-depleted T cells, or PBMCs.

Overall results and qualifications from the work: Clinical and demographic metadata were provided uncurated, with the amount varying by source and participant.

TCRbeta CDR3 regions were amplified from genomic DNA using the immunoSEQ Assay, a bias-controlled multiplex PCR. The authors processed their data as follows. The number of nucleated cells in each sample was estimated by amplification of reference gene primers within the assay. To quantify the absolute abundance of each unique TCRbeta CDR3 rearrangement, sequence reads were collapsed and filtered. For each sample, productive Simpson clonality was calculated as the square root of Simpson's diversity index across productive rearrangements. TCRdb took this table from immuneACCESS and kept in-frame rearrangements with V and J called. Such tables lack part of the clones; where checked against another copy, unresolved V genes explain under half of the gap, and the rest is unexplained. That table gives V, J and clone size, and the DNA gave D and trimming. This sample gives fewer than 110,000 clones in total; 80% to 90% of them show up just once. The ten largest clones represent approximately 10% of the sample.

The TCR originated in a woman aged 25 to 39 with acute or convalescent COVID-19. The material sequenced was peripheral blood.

The DNA reads as follows: TGTGCCAGCAGCCAAGATACGAACAGGGGGACGAATTCACCCCTCCACTTT. Its translation is CASSQDTNRGTNSPLHF. In this chain, TRBV4-2 is recombined with TRBJ1-6, and TRBD1 aligns with 8 junction nucleotides. Trimming accounts for 0 bases at V and 7 bases at J, while the number of junction bases matched to no gene is 8. The CDR3 holds 17 amino acids from the cysteine to the phenylalanine. The only DNA kept is the CDR3, 51 bases in frame from the first base. The germline V gene encodes CDR1 LGHNA and CDR2 YNFKEQ.